The subject of this entry is one T cell receptor beta chain. Its specificity is unknown. Flow cytometry was used to check the purity of CD4+ and CD8+ cells, which had been isolated by positive magnetic bead selection. Data came from immunoSEQ multiplex PCR; TCRdb stores just in-frame clones and leaves some out. The table includes approximately 9,500 clones, approximately 80% detected once. CDR1 and CDR2 (germline): SGHVS, FNYEAQ. The CDR3 extends over 17 amino acids. V trimming: 5 bases; J trimming: 3 bases; junction bases outside the gene matches: 12. The data are from a study of somatic mutations in cytotoxic T cells in rheumatoid arthritis. Broader study findings: Unidentified antigens were the targets of the expanded CD8+ clones.

The sequence came from an adult with rheumatoid arthritis. The V gene is TRBV7-6, the J gene TRBJ1-5; 8 bases map to TRBD1. Sequencing was carried out using CD8+ T cells sorted from blood. CDR3 DNA: TGTGCCAGCAGCCTCGGGACAGGCTTAGAGGCCAATCAGCCCCAGCATTTT. This gives the protein CASSLGTGLEANQPQHF.